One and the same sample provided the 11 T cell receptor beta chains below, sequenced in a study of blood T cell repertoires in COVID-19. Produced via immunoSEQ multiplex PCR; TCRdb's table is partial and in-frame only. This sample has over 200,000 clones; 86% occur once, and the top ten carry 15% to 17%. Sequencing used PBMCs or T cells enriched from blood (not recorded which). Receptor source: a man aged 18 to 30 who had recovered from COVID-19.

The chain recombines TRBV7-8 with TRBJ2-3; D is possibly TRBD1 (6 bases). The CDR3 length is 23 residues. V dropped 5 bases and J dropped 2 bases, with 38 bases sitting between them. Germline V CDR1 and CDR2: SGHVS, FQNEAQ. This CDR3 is CASSHSLSRGIHPRPTFTDTQYF. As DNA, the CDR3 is TGTGCCAGCAGCCACTCCCTCTCGAGGGGGATCCATCCCCGACCGACCTTCACAGATACGCAGTATTTT.

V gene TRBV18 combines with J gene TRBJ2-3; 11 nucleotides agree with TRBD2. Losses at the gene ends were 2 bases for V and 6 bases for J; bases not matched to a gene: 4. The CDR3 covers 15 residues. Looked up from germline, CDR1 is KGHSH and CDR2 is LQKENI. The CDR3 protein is CASSPMASGRDTQYF. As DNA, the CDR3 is TGTGCCAGCTCACCAATGGCTAGCGGGAGGGATACGCAGTATTTT.

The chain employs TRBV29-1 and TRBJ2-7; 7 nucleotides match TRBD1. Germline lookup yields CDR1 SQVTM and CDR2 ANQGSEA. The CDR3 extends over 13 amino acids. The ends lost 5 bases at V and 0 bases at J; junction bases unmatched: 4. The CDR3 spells CSVTGTASYEQYF. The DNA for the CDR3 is TGCAGCGTTACCGGGACAGCCTCCTACGAGCAGTACTTC.

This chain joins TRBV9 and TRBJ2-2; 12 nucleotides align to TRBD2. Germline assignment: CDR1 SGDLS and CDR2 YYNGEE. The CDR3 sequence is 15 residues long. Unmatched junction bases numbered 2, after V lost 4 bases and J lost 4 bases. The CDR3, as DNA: TGTGCCAGCAGCCCGGGACTAGCGGGCACCGGGGAGCTGTTTTTT. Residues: CASSPGLAGTGELFF.

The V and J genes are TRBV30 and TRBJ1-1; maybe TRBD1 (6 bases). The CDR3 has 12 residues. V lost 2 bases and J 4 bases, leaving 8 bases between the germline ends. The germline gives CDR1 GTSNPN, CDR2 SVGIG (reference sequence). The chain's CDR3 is CAWSIQGTEAFF. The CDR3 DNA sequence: TGTGCCTGGAGTATACAGGGCACTGAAGCTTTCTTT.

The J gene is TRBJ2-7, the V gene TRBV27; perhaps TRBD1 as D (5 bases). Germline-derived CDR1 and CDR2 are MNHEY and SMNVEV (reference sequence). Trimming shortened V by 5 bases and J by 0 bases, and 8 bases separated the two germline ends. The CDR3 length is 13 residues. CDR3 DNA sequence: TGTGCCAGCAGTGTCACAGGCTCCTACGAGCAGTACTTC. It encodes CASSVTGSYEQYF.

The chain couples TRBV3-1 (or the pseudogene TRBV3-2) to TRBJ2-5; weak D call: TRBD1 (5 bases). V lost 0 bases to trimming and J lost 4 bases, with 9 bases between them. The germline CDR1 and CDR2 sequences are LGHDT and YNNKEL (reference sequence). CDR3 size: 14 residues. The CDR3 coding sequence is TGTGCCAGCAGCCAAGAGGGGCGACGAGAGACCCAGTACTTC. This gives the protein CASSQEGRRETQYF.

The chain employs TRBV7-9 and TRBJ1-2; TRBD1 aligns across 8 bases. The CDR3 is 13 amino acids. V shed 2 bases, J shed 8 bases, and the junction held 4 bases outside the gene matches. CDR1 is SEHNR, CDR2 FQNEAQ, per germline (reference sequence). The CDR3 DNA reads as TGTGCCAGCAGCTTAAACGACAGGGGAGGCTACACCTTC. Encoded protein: CASSLNDRGGYTF.

CDR3 region: CASSIRQTRETQYF. CDR3 sequence (DNA): TGTGCCAGCAGTATTCGACAGACGAGGGAGACCCAGTACTTC. V gene TRBV2 combines with J gene TRBJ2-5, with a possible D match to TRBD1 (5 bases). The CDR3 is made up of 14 amino acids. CDR1 is SNHLY, CDR2 FYNNEI, per germline. V lost 5 bases and J lost 5, with 15 bases in between.

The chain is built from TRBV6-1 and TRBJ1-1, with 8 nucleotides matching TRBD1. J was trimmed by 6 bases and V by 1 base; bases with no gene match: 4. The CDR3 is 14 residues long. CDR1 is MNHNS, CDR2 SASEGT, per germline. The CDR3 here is CASSEGTGRAEAFF. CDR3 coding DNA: TGTGCCAGCAGTGAAGGGACAGGGAGGGCTGAAGCTTTCTTT.

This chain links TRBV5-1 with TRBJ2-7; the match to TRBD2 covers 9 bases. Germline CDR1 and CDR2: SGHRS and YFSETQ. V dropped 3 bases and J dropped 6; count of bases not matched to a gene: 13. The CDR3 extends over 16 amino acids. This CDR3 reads CASSSRGTSILPEQYF. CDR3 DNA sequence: TGCGCCAGCAGCTCGAGAGGGACTAGCATCCTGCCCGAGCAGTACTTC.